The 31 T cell receptor beta chains below come from one sample, sequenced in a study of blood T cell repertoires in COVID-19. TCRdb's copy holds only in-frame clones and misses some; the assay was immunoSEQ multiplex PCR. The repertoire holds about 520,000 clones, approximately 83% seen once, with 3.2% in the top ten. Source material: peripheral blood. The receptors were sampled from a human donor in a cohort sampled during active COVID-19.

This clone was found once. V gene TRBV28 combines with J gene TRBJ1-1; 8 nucleotides align to TRBD1. The CDR3 spans 15 residues. V shed 7 bases, J shed 7 bases, and the junction held 14 bases outside the gene matches. Germline values: CDR1 MDHEN, CDR2 SYDVKM. Written as DNA, the CDR3 is TGTGCCAGCAAGGCCGGGACAGGATATTCTTATGAAGCTTTCTTT. Residues: CASKAGTGYSYEAFF.

The chain uses TRBV7-9 and TRBJ2-5; weak D call: TRBD2 (6 bases). CDR3 length: 14 residues. Trimming shortened V by 7 bases and J by 5 bases, and 17 bases separated the two germline ends. Germline V gene data show CDR1 as SEHNR and CDR2 as FQNEAQ (reference sequence). The CDR3 DNA is TGTGCCAGCACCGAAGCGGCCCGGGGGGAGACCCAGTACTTC. Encoded protein: CASTEAARGETQYF.

The chain carries TRBV6-5 and TRBJ1-2, with a tentative D call TRBD1 (5 bases). This CDR3 contains 13 residues. Germline V gene data show CDR1 as MNHEY and CDR2 as SVGAGI. V lost 6 bases and J 6 bases, leaving 14 bases between the germline ends. In DNA, the CDR3 is TGTGCCAGCAGCCGGGGGGGTAAGGATGGCTACACCTTC. Its translation is CASSRGGKDGYTF.

The chain uses TRBV19 and TRBJ1-1; 10 bases are a match to TRBD1. CDR3 length: 16 amino acids. The germline gives CDR1 LNHDA, CDR2 SQIVND (reference sequence). V was clipped by 4 bases and J by 3 bases; unmatched bases: 8. CDR3 sequence (DNA): TGTGCCAGTAGTACAAACCGGGACAGGGGAGACACTGAAGCTTTCTTT. As protein: CASSTNRDRGDTEAFF.

The V gene is TRBV28, the J gene TRBJ1-5; 7 nucleotides agree with TRBD1. This CDR3 spans 14 amino acids. The germline gives CDR1 MDHEN, CDR2 SYDVKM. V lost 5 bases, J lost 5 bases, and 6 bases stayed unmatched. The CDR3: CASSQGGRDQPQHF. As DNA, the CDR3 is TGTGCCAGCAGTCAGGGGGGCCGCGATCAGCCCCAGCATTTT.

The gene calls are TRBV19 and TRBJ2-1, with 10 bases lining up with TRBD1. Germline CDR1 is LNHDA and CDR2 is SQIVND (reference sequence). V shed 6 bases and J 10 bases; nucleotides not matched to a gene: 27. The CDR3 contains 20 residues. Written as DNA, the CDR3 is TGTGCCAGTAGCCGAAGGAGTGCTACCCAGGGCGACAGGGGGCGCGCAGAGCAGTTCTTC. Its translation is CASSRRSATQGDRGRAEQFF. The variable domain in full, with the rest retrieved from reference TRBV19 and TRBJ2-1, is DGGITQSPKYLFRKEGQNVTLSCEQNLNHDAMYWYRQDPGQGLRLIYYSQIVNDFQKGDIAEGYSVSREKKESFPLTVTSAQKNPTAFYLCASSRRSATQGDRGRAEQFFGPGTRLTVL.

The V gene is TRBV6-5, the J gene TRBJ2-7; 10 nucleotides line up with TRBD1. Germline CDR1 reads MNHEY; CDR2 reads SVGAGI. Trimming cost V 7 bases and J 2 bases; bases outside gene matches: 5. This CDR3 contains 14 residues. The CDR3 here is CASNLDRGAYEQYF. The CDR3 DNA is TGTGCCAGCAATTTGGACAGGGGGGCCTACGAGCAGTACTTC.

The J gene is TRBJ1-3, the V gene TRBV2, with a possible D match to TRBD1 (5 bases). Germline V gene data show CDR1 as SNHLY and CDR2 as FYNNEI. The CDR3 sequence is 13 residues long. V was shortened by 6 bases and J by 4 bases, with 10 bases between the two germline ends. The CDR3 protein is CASRSGSGNTIYF. CDR3 DNA: TGTGCCAGCAGATCAGGGTCCGGAAACACCATATATTTT.

This clone was detected only once. The rearrangement links TRBV10-3 to TRBJ2-7; no clear D gene. The V gene lost 3 bases and the J gene lost 6 bases, with 9 bases spanning the gap. The germline gives CDR1 ENHRY, CDR2 SYGVKD. The CDR3 is made up of 12 amino acids. Here the CDR3 DNA reads TGTGCCATCAGTGAACAGATCTCCGAGCAGTACTTC. This encodes CAISEQISEQYF.

The V and J genes are TRBV6-5 and TRBJ2-7, with 11 bases fitting TRBD2. The ends lost 5 bases at V and 3 bases at J; junction bases unmatched: 3. Germline values: CDR1 MNHEY, CDR2 SVGAGI. The CDR3 has 14 residues. The DNA for the CDR3 is TGTGCCAGCAGTCCAACTAGCGGGAGCTACGAGCAGTACTTC. Amino acids: CASSPTSGSYEQYF.

The rearrangement uses TRBV5-1 and TRBJ2-1; 8 bases are shared with TRBD1. The CDR3 covers 14 residues. The germline V gene has CDR1 SGHRS and CDR2 YFSETQ. J was trimmed by 6 bases and V by 4 bases; bases with no gene match: 6. Written as DNA, the CDR3 is TGCGCCAGCAGCGTAGAGACAGGGGCCAATGAGCAGTTCTTC. It translates to CASSVETGANEQFF.

The genes are TRBV6-5 and TRBJ1-2; TRBD1 agrees at 7 bases. The germline V gene encodes CDR1 MNHEY and CDR2 SVGAGI. The CDR3 length is 15 residues. The J segment lost 6 bases and the V segment lost 2 bases, leaving 9 bases of the junction unmatched. Here the CDR3 reads CASSYLGDRGNGYTF. CDR3 coding DNA: TGTGCCAGCAGTTACCTAGGGGACAGAGGAAATGGCTACACCTTC.

This chain links TRBV2 with TRBJ1-2, with D possibly matching TRBD1 (5 bases). The CDR3 has 15 amino acids. V was pared by 0 bases and J by 6 bases, with 14 bases between. Germline CDR1 and CDR2: SNHLY and FYNNEI. The CDR3 region is CASSEAPSQGDGYTF. The CDR3 DNA reads TGTGCCAGCAGTGAAGCGCCGAGCCAAGGGGATGGCTACACCTTC.

V gene TRBV11-2 combines with J gene TRBJ1-2; no firm D call. The germline CDR1 and CDR2 sequences are SGHAT and FQNNGV. CDR3 length: 14 residues. The V gene lost 5 bases and the J gene lost 4 bases, with 14 bases spanning the gap. The CDR3 DNA sequence: TGTGCCAGCAGCCCGGGGTCGGGGATCTATGGCTACACCTTC. It specifies CASSPGSGIYGYTF.

The CDR3 DNA sequence: TGTGCCAGTACCGCGCGGAACACCGGGGAGCTGTTTTTT. The encoded protein is CASTARNTGELFF. The chain couples TRBV19 to TRBJ2-2; D remains unclear. The V and J ends lost 7 bases and 1 base respectively, with 7 bases between them. This CDR3 is 13 amino acids long. Germline CDR1 reads LNHDA; CDR2 reads SQIVND (reference sequence).

This clone was observed a single time. CDR3 in amino acids: CASSYVIAGADTQYF. CDR3 DNA sequence: TGTGCCAGCAGTTATGTAATAGCGGGTGCTGATACGCAGTATTTT. The rearrangement uses TRBV6-5 and TRBJ2-3; 7 positions agree with TRBD2. With 3 bases clipped from V and 6 bases from J, the junction kept 9 bases outside the gene matches. The CDR3 runs 15 residues. Looked up from germline, CDR1 is MNHEY and CDR2 is SVGAGI.

The genes are TRBV19 and TRBJ2-5; D is unresolved. V was pared by 5 bases and J by 4 bases, with 11 bases between. Germline loops: CDR1 LNHDA, CDR2 SQIVND (reference sequence). This CDR3 spans 13 amino acids. The CDR3 is CASSSQVVETQYF. CDR3 in DNA: TGTGCCAGTAGTTCCCAGGTAGTAGAGACCCAGTACTTC.

The gene calls are TRBV5-1 and TRBJ2-2; 8 bases line up with TRBD1. Germline V gene sequence: CDR1 SGHRS, CDR2 YFSETQ. With 2 bases clipped from V and 3 bases from J, the junction kept 3 bases outside the gene matches. CDR3 size: 15 residues. CDR3 residues: CASSLQGGYTGELFF. The CDR3 region has the DNA TGCGCCAGCAGCTTACAGGGGGGATACACCGGGGAGCTGTTTTTT.

This clone has a single count. This chain joins TRBV30 and TRBJ1-6; 7 bases are shared with TRBD1. V shed 2 bases and J 5 bases; nucleotides not matched to a gene: 9. CDR1 GTSNPN and CDR2 SVGIG come from the germline V gene (reference sequence). This CDR3 region has 16 residues. Here the CDR3 reads CAWSLLIQGNNSPLHF. In DNA, the CDR3 is TGTGCCTGGAGTCTCCTCATACAGGGGAATAATTCACCCCTCCACTTT.

The chain links TRBV25-1 to TRBJ2-3; 7 bases are shared with TRBD1. The CDR3 consists of 16 residues. V shed 1 base and J 5 bases; nucleotides not matched to a gene: 9. CDR1 and CDR2 (germline): MGHDK, SYGVNS. The CDR3 region has the DNA TGTGCCAGCAGTGAATGGGAGAAGGGGGCCAGAGATACGCAGTATTTT. Translated, it gives CASSEWEKGARDTQYF.

The gene calls are TRBV3-1 (or the pseudogene TRBV3-2) and TRBJ2-7; 9 bases are shared with TRBD2. CDR3 length: 17 residues. Losses at the gene ends were 3 bases for V and 7 bases for J; bases not matched to a gene: 16. Germline V lookup: CDR1 LGHDT, CDR2 YNNKEL (reference sequence). The chain's CDR3 is CASSQPRGTSGLGEQYF. CDR3 nucleotides: TGTGCCAGCAGCCAGCCTAGGGGAACTAGCGGGTTAGGGGAGCAGTACTTC.

The chain recombines TRBV7-9 with TRBJ1-1; TRBD1 matches 7 bases. Germline values: CDR1 SEHNR, CDR2 FQNEAQ (reference sequence). V shed 2 bases, J shed 8 bases, and the junction held 5 bases outside the gene matches. The CDR3 loop spans 13 amino acids. CDR3: CASSLLQGIEAFF. The CDR3 nucleotides read TGTGCCAGCAGCTTACTACAGGGGATCGAAGCTTTCTTT.

J is TRBJ2-7 and V is TRBV9; TRBD2 matches 10 bases. J gave up 6 bases and V 3 bases, and 9 bases lay outside the gene matches. The CDR3 runs 15 residues. Germline lookup yields CDR1 SGDLS and CDR2 YYNGEE. CDR3 region: CASSALAGAAGEQYF. As DNA, the CDR3 is TGTGCCAGCAGCGCTCTAGCGGGAGCTGCGGGCGAGCAGTACTTC. Using reference TRBV9 and TRBJ2-7 for the parts outside the CDR3, the full variable domain is DSGVTQTPKHLITATGQRVTLRCSPRSGDLSVYWYQQSLDQGLQFLIQYYNGEERAKGNILERFSAQQFPDLHSELNLSSLELGDSALYFCASSALAGAAGEQYFGPGTRLTVT.

This chain uses TRBV11-3 with TRBJ1-2; D remains ambiguous. Germline V gene sequence: CDR1 SGHNT, CDR2 YENEEA. CDR3 length equals 12 residues. V lost 2 bases, J lost 4 bases, and 5 bases lay in between. Here the CDR3 DNA reads TGTGCCAGCAGCTTAAACGGCTATGGCTACACCTTC. It codes for CASSLNGYGYTF.

J is TRBJ2-5 and V is TRBV19; 12 nucleotides match TRBD2. The V gene's germline CDR1 is LNHDA and CDR2 SQIVND (reference sequence). The V gene end was trimmed by 1 base and the J gene end by 5 bases; junction bases not matched to a gene: 8. The CDR3 length is 17 residues. CDR3 nucleotide sequence: TGTGCCAGTAGTATAGCGGCGACTAGCGGGAGCGGGGAGACCCAGTACTTC. Amino acids: CASSIAATSGSGETQYF. The variable domain in full, completed from reference TRBV19 and TRBJ2-5, reads DGGITQSPKYLFRKEGQNVTLSCEQNLNHDAMYWYRQDPGQGLRLIYYSQIVNDFQKGDIAEGYSVSREKKESFPLTVTSAQKNPTAFYLCASSIAATSGSGETQYFGPGTRLLVL.

The rearrangement uses TRBV6-2 or TRBV6-3 and TRBJ2-1, with TRBD1 identical over 9 bases. The ends lost 4 bases at V and 5 bases at J; junction bases unmatched: 9. The germline CDR1 and CDR2 sequences are MNHEY and SVGEGT. The CDR3 spans 16 residues. The CDR3 reads CASSSYWTGAHNEQFF. CDR3 nucleotides: TGTGCCAGCAGTTCATATTGGACAGGGGCCCACAATGAGCAGTTCTTC.

The genes are TRBV18 and TRBJ1-1; the match to TRBD1 covers 8 bases. Per germline, CDR1 KGHSH and CDR2 LQKENI. Trimming at V came to 6 bases and at J to 2 bases, leaving 8 bases not matched to a gene. The CDR3 spans 15 residues. In DNA, the CDR3 is TGTGCCAGCTCCTCTGGGACAGGCGGCAACACTGAAGCTTTCTTT. Translating gives CASSSGTGGNTEAFF.

V and J are TRBV15 and TRBJ1-2; the D is unclear. The ends were cut back, 0 bases at V and 7 bases at J, with 9 bases in the middle. Germline V lookup: CDR1 LNHNV, CDR2 YYDKDF (reference sequence). The CDR3 is 13 residues long. In DNA, the CDR3 is TGTGCCACCAGCAGAGATCGACGGGGTGGCTACACCTTC. Translation: CATSRDRRGGYTF.

V gene TRBV5-5 combines with J gene TRBJ2-3; tentatively, D is TRBD1 (6 bases). The CDR3 covers 15 residues. The V gene lost 4 bases and the J gene lost 2 bases, with 14 bases spanning the gap. Germline loops: CDR1 SGHKS, CDR2 YYEKEE (reference sequence). CDR3 coding DNA: TGTGCCAGCAGCCTAGGACAGTTACACACAGATACGCAGTATTTT. Protein product: CASSLGQLHTDTQYF.

The count of this clone is one. This chain links TRBV3-1 (or the pseudogene TRBV3-2) with TRBJ1-4; D not certain. CDR1 is LGHDT and CDR2 is YNNKEL in the germline V gene (reference sequence). With 4 bases removed from V and 7 bases from J, the gap between germline ends came to 16 bases. The CDR3 loop spans 15 amino acids. CDR3 sequence reads: CASSPGPGESEKLFF. CDR3 DNA sequence: TGTGCCAGCAGCCCCGGACCGGGAGAGAGTGAAAAACTGTTTTTT.

This chain joins TRBV2 and TRBJ2-7; 7 bases are shared with TRBD1. CDR1 is SNHLY, CDR2 FYNNEI, per germline. There are 12 residues in the CDR3. With 5 bases clipped from V and 3 bases from J, the junction kept 1 base outside the gene matches. This chain's CDR3 is CASSRQGYEQYF. CDR3 bases: TGTGCCAGCAGTCGACAGGGCTACGAGCAGTACTTC.